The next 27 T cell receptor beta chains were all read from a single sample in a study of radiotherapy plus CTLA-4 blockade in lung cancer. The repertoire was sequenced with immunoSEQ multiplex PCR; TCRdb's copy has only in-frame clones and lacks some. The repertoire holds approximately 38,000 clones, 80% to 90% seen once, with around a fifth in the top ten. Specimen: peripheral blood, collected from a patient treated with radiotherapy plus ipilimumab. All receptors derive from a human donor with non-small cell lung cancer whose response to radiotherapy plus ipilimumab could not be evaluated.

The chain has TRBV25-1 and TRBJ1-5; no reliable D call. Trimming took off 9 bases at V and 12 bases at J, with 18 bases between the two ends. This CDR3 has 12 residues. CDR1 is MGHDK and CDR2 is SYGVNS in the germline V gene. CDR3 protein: CARSLGAELQHF. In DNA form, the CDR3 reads TGTGCCAGGTCACTAGGCGCGGAACTCCAGCATTTT.

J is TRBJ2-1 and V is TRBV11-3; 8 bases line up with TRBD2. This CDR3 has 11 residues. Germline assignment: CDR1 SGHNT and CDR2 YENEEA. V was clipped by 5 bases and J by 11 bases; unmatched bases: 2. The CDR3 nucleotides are TGTGCCAGCAGCCGGGAGGGTAAGCAGTTCTTC. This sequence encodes CASSREGKQFF.

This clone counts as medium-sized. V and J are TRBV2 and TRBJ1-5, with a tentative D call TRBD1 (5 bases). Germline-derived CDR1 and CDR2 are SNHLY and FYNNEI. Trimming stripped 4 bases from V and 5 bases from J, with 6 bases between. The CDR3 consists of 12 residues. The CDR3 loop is CASSGGDQPQHF. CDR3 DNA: TGTGCCAGCAGTGGGGGGGATCAGCCCCAGCATTTT.

The CDR3 DNA is TGTGCCAGCAGTTTGGCAGGAGGGCACGAGCAGTACTTC. The encoded protein is CASSLAGGHEQYF. V usage is TRBV27 and J usage is TRBJ2-7; TRBD2 might be the D (6 bases). Germline CDR1 and CDR2: MNHEY and SMNVEV (reference sequence). The CDR3 loop spans 13 amino acids. Trimming cost V 3 bases and J 5 bases, with 11 bases left between them.

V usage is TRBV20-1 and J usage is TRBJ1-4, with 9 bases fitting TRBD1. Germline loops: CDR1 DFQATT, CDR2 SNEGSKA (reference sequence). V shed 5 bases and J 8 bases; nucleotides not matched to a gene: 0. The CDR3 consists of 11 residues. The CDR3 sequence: CSAGTGEKLFF. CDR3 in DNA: TGCAGTGCTGGGACAGGGGAAAAACTGTTTTTT.

This CDR3 reads CASSQDSAGSLGYEQYF. DNA of the CDR3: TGCGCCAGCAGCCAAGATTCGGCGGGGAGCCTGGGGTACGAGCAGTACTTC. The V call is TRBV4-1, the J call TRBJ2-7, with D tentatively TRBD2 (6 bases). CDR3 length: 17 amino acids. V gave up 0 bases and J gave up 4 bases, with 19 bases separating them. Germline values: CDR1 MGHRA, CDR2 YSYEKL.

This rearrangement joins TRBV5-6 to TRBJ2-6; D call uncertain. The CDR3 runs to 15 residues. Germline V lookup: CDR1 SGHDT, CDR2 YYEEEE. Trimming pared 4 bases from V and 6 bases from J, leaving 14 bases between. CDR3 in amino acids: CASSPWAPQANVLTF. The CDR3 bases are TGTGCCAGCAGCCCTTGGGCCCCTCAGGCCAACGTCCTGACTTTC.

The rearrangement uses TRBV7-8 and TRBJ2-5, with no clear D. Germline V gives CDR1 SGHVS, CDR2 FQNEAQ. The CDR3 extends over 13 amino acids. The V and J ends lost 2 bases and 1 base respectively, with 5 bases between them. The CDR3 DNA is TGTGCCAGCAGCTTAACAGTCCAAGAGACCCAGTACTTC. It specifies CASSLTVQETQYF.

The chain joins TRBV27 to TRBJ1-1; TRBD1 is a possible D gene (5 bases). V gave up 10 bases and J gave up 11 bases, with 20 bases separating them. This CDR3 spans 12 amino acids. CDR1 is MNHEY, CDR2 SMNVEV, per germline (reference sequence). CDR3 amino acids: CATRDPGGTAFF. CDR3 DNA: TGTGCCACGCGCGATCCAGGCGGGACCGCTTTCTTT.

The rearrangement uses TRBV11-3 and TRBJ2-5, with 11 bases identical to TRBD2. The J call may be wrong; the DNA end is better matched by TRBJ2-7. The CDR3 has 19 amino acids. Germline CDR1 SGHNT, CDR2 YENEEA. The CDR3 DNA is TGTGCCAGCAGCTCCTATGGTAGCGGGAGGGCCCGGGAGACCTACGAGCAGTACTTC. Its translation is CASSSYGSGRARETYEQYF.

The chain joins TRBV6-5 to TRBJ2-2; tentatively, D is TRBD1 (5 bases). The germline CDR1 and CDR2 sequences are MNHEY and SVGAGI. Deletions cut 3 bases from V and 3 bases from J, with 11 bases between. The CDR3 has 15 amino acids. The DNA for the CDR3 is TGTGCCAGCAGTTATTCCGACAGCTACACCGGGGAGCTGTTTTTT. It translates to CASSYSDSYTGELFF.

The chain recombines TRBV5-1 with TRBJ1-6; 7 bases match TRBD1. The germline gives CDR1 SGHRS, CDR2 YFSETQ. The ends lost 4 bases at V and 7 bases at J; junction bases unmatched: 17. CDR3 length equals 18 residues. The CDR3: CASSTTGPGNPENSPLHF. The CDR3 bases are TGCGCCAGCAGCACGACAGGGCCCGGAAACCCAGAGAATTCACCCCTCCACTTT.

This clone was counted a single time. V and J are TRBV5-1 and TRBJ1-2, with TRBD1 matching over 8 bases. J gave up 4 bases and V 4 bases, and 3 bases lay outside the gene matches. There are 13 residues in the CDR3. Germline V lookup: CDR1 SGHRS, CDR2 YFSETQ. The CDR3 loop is CASSAQGAYGYTF. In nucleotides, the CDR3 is TGCGCCAGCAGCGCGCAGGGGGCCTATGGCTACACCTTC.

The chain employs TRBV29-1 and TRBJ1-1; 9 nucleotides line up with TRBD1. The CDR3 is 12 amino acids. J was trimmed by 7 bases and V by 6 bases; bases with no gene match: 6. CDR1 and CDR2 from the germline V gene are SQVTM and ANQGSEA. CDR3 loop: CSVQQGASEAFF. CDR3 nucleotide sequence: TGCAGCGTGCAACAGGGGGCAAGTGAAGCTTTCTTT.

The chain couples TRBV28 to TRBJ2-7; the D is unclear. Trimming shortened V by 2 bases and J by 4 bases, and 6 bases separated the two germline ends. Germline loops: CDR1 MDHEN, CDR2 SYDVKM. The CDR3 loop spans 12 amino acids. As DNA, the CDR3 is TGTGCCAGCAGTTTACAACAATACGAGCAGTACTTC. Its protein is CASSLQQYEQYF.

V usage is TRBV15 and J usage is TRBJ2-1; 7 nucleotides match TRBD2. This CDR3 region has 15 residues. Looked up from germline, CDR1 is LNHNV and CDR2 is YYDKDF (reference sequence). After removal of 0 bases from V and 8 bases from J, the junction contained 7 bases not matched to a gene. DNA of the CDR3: TGTGCCACCAGCAGAGATAGTTGGGGGGGAGATGAGCAGTTCTTC. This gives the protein CATSRDSWGGDEQFF.

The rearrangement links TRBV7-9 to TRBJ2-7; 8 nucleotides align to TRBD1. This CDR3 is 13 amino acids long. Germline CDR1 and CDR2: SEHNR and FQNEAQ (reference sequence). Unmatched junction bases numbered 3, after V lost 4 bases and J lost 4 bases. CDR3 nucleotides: TGTGCCAGCAGCTCCAGGGGGCCGTACGAGCAGTACTTC. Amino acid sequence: CASSSRGPYEQYF.

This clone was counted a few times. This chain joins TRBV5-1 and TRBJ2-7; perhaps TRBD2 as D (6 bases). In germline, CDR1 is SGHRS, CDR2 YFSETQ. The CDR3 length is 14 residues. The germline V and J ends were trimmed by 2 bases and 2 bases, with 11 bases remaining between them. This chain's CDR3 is CASSFLGEAYEQYF. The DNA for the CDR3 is TGCGCCAGCAGCTTTCTCGGGGAGGCCTACGAGCAGTACTTC.

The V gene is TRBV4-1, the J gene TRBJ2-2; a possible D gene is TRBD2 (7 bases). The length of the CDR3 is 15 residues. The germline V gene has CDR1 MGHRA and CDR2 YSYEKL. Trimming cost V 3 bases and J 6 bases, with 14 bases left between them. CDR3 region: CASSQGGGLAGELFF. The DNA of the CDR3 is TGCGCCAGCAGCCAGGGGGGGGGCTTAGCCGGGGAGCTGTTTTTT.

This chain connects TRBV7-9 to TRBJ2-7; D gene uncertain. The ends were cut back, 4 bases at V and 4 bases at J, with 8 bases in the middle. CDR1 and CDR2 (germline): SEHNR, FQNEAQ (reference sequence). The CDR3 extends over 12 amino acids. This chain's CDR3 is CASSSTQYEQYF. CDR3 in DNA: TGTGCCAGCAGCTCCACCCAGTACGAGCAGTACTTC.

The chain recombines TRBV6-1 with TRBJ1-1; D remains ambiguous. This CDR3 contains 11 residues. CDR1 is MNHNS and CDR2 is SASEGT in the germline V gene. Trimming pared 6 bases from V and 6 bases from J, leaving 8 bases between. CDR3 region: CASRENSEAFF. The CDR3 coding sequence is TGTGCCAGCAGGGAGAATTCTGAAGCTTTCTTT.

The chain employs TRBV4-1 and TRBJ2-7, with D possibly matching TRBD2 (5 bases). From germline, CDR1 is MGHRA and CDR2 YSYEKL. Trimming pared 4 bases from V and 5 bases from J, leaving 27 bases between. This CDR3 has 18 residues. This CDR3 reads CASSLRHPPGSAVDEQYF. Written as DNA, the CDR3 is TGCGCCAGCAGCCTCCGCCATCCCCCGGGGAGCGCGGTGGACGAGCAGTACTTC.

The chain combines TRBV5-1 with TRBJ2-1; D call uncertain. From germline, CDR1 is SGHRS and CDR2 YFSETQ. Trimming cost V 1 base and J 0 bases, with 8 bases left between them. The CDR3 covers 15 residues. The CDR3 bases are TGCGCCAGCAGCTTGAGTCCGGGCTCCTACAATGAGCAGTTCTTC. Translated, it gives CASSLSPGSYNEQFF.

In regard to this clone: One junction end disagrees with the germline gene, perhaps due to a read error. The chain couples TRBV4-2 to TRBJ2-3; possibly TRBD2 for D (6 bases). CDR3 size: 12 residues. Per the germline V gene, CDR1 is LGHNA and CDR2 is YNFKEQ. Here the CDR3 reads CASGQGRDSPGF. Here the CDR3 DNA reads TGTGCCAGCGGCCAAGGCCGGGACTCCCCGGGGTTT.

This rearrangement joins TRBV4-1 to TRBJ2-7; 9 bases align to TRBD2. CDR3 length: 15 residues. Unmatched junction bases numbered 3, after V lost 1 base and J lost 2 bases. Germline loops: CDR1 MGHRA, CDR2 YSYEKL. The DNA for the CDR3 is TGCGCCAGCAGCCAAGGTATAGCGGGAGCCTACGAGCAGTACTTC. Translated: CASSQGIAGAYEQYF.

The CDR3 region is CASSPSQGSSHEQYF. CDR3 coding DNA: TGCGCCAGCAGCCCGTCACAGGGGTCGTCTCACGAGCAGTACTTC. V gene TRBV4-1 combines with J gene TRBJ2-7, with 7 bases matching TRBD1. The germline V gene has CDR1 MGHRA and CDR2 YSYEKL. With 4 bases clipped from V and 5 bases from J, the junction kept 11 bases outside the gene matches. The CDR3 is made up of 15 amino acids.

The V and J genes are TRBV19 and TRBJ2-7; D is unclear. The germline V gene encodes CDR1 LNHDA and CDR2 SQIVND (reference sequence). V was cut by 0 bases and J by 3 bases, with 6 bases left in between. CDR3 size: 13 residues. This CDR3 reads CASSIDLLYEQYF. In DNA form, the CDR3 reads TGTGCCAGTAGTATAGACTTACTCTACGAGCAGTACTTC.